The clone carrying this T cell receptor beta chain was seen just once. These data come from a study of patients and donors after allogeneic stem cell transplantation. A single record per CDR3 protein comes from TCRdb applying MiXCR to the RT-PCR reads. The sample consists of 100,000 to 130,000 distinct CDR3 sequences, 35% of them appearing once. V lost 10 bases to trimming and J lost 0 bases; unmatched junction nucleotides: 4. Per germline, CDR1 KGHDR and CDR2 SFDVKD. The CDR3 runs to 14 residues. The chain combines TRBV24-1 with TRBJ2-1; 8 bases are a match to TRBD1. The sequence derives from a human donor who was either an allogeneic HSCT recipient or a stem cell or donor lymphocyte infusion donor (not recorded which). It is not recorded whose cells these are; they may come from a transplant donor. The sequenced sample consisted of blood, either unsorted or a sorted T cell fraction (not recorded which). The CDR3 DNA is TGTGCCACTCAACAGGGGGGCTCCTACAATGAGCAGTTCTTC. It yields the protein CATQQGGSYNEQFF.